This TCR beta chain was captured in a study of identical twins' blood T cells (dated by TCRdb to the early 2010s). Concerning the study at large: The roughly 12 libraries, six for the alpha chain and six for the beta chain, together yielded 45 million to 50 million Illumina reads. To assess how genetics influences repertoire formation, the study used next-generation sequencing to compare the TCR alpha and beta chain repertoires of three pairs of monozygous twins.

Donors were six healthy women forming three monozygous twin pairs. Each of the three twin pairs had been raised together, and the twins in each pair were thought likely to have encountered the same infectious agents and vaccines. TCR cDNA libraries were prepared from RNA that was isolated from peripheral blood mononuclear cells. About this clonotype itself: This receptor's antigen is unknown. No base-level quality is on record; no much larger clone is a single base apart.

Receptor libraries were prepared by 5' RACE. The sequencing machine was an Illumina Genome Analyzer IIx. To prepare the RNA-based TCR cDNA libraries, a previously described protocol was followed, with several modifications. To prevent cross-contamination, sample-specific barcodes were introduced on both ends of each TCR cDNA library during cDNA synthesis and amplification. The authors' pipeline ran thus. Between about 90,000 and nearly 500,000 clonotypes were identified per individual, with roughly 2 to 4 million CDR3-containing reads per library. Reads with improper barcode index combinations were discarded, after which clonesets were built for each library with the MiTCR software. While assembling CDR3 clonotypes, MiTCR filtered or rescued low-quality reads and corrected PCR and sequencing errors. Artificial out-of-frame clonotypes were mapped to in-frame sequences, with one indel allowed in the CDR3, and then removed. Similarity in V and J gene usage between donors was calculated as the Jensen-Shannon divergence divided by the mean entropy. The public reads were run again by TCRdb, first through fastp at Q25 and then through MiXCR, and only productive beta chains were kept. Entries are consolidated by CDR3 protein sequence, retaining the most common genes and DNA. None of the V and J calls come from the authors' own analysis; TCRdb made them. The sample records fewer than 450,000 distinct CDR3 sequences, roughly 31% of which are singletons. 6.1% of the sample rests with the top ten.

Overall study results and their limits: Because the twins were reared together, environmental influences could not be excluded as an explanation for twin similarity. Among the most abundant TCRbeta clonotypes, every donor shared more CDR3 sequences with her own twin than with unrelated donors. The proposed role of the TCRalpha J segment in MHC recognition during thymic selection was stated to require validation by independent studies. How many CDR3 clonotypes two donors shared depended mainly on the product of their cloneset sizes, and the twins did not clearly stray from this trend. V gene usage, even among non-selected out-of-frame TCRbeta clonotypes, was reported to be markedly more similar within twin pairs than between unrelated donors.

CDR1 and CDR2 are drawn from the germline V gene: SGHRS, YFSETQ. Including cysteine and phenylalanine, the CDR3 has 15 amino acids. Only the CDR3 region is kept as DNA, spanning 45 bases read in frame from base 1. At the junction V is shortened by 3 bases and J by 3 bases, with 15 bases in between. The source is a woman aged 18-55 years in good health. The V and J segments used are TRBV5-1 and TRBJ1-1; matching of 5 bases hints at TRBD1 as the D gene. Sequenced: PBMCs. CDR3 protein: CASSWEGRVDTEAFF. The nucleotide sequence reads as follows: TGCGCCAGCAGCTGGGAGGGGAGGGTGGACACTGAAGCTTTCTTT.